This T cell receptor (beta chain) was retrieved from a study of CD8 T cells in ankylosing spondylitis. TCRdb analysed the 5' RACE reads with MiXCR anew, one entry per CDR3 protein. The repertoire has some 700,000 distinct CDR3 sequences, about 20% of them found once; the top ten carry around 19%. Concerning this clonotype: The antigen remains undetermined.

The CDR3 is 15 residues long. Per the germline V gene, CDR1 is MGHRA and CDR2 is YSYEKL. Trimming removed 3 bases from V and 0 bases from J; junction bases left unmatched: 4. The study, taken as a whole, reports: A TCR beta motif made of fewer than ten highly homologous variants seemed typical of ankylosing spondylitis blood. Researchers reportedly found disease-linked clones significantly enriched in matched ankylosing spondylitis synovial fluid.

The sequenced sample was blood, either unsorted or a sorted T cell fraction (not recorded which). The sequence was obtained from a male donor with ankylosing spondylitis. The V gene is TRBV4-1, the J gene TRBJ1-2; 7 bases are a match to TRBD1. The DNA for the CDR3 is TGCGCCAGCAGCCATTCACAGGGGTCTAACTATGGCTACACCTTC. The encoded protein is CASSHSQGSNYGYTF.